Following are 29 T cell receptor beta chains from one sample sequenced in a study of blood T cell repertoires in COVID-19. The assay was immunoSEQ multiplex PCR, and TCRdb's table has in-frame clones only and misses some. The data show approximately 300,000 clones, 70% to 90% seen once. Sequenced: peripheral blood. The receptor source for this set is a woman aged 40 to 50 with acute or convalescent COVID-19.

The rearrangement links TRBV5-6 to TRBJ1-2, with 7 bases identical to TRBD1. The ends lost 6 bases at V and 6 bases at J; junction bases unmatched: 17. CDR1 and CDR2 (germline): SGHDT, YYEEEE. This CDR3 comprises 16 residues. The CDR3 DNA follows: TGTGCCAGCACCCTACCGTCGACAGGGCGGGTTAATGGCTACACCTTC. Translated: CASTLPSTGRVNGYTF.

V is TRBV19 and J is TRBJ1-2; D is ambiguous. From germline, CDR1 is LNHDA and CDR2 SQIVND (reference sequence). Trimming took off 2 bases at V and 1 base at J, with 8 bases between the two ends. CDR3 length: 14 amino acids. DNA for the CDR3: TGTGCCAGTAGTATACAGGTGAATAACTATGGCTACACCTTC. Amino acid sequence: CASSIQVNNYGYTF.

The chain uses TRBV25-1 and TRBJ1-4; D call uncertain. The CDR3 covers 14 residues. Trimming left V 2 bases short and J 8 bases short, with 12 bases between. CDR1 and CDR2 (germline): MGHDK, SYGVNS. The chain's CDR3 is CASSEGREEEKLFF. CDR3 DNA sequence: TGTGCCAGCAGTGAAGGTAGGGAGGAAGAAAAACTGTTTTTT.

The CDR3 here is CASSPGTTYGYTF. CDR3 coding DNA: TGTGCCAGCAGCCCCGGGACAACCTATGGCTACACCTTC. The chain combines TRBV11-1 with TRBJ1-2; D is perhaps TRBD1 (6 bases). CDR1 and CDR2 from the germline V gene are SGHAT and FQDESV (reference sequence). The CDR3 length is 13 residues. The V end was cut by 5 bases, the J end by 4 bases, with 11 bases between.

This clone was found a few times. This chain links TRBV4-1 with TRBJ1-1; D remains ambiguous. This CDR3 spans 14 amino acids. Germline CDR1 reads MGHRA; CDR2 reads YSYEKL. Deletions cut 1 base from V and 5 bases from J, with 11 bases between. The CDR3 sequence is CASSQAPSATEAFF. CDR3 sequence (DNA): TGCGCCAGCAGCCAAGCTCCGAGTGCTACTGAAGCTTTCTTT.

The chain combines TRBV5-4 with TRBJ1-2; possibly TRBD1 for D (6 bases). The length of the CDR3 is 14 residues. V lost 3 bases to trimming and J lost 4 bases, with 13 bases between them. Germline V lookup: CDR1 SGHNT, CDR2 YYREEE (reference sequence). The CDR3 sequence: CASSSNREGYGYTF. CDR3 DNA sequence: TGTGCCAGCAGCTCAAACAGGGAGGGCTATGGCTACACCTTC.

The table lists this clone with a count of one. Here the CDR3 DNA reads TGTGCTAGTGGTTCAACCCAGCGGGGCACATACAATGAGCAGTTCTTC. This codes for CASGSTQRGTYNEQFF. V and J are TRBV12-5 and TRBJ2-1, with 7 nucleotides matching TRBD2. The CDR3 runs to 16 residues. The germline CDR1 and CDR2 sequences are LGHNT and FRNRAP. Trimming took 4 bases from V and 4 from J; bases not matched to a gene: 10.

J is TRBJ2-3 and V is TRBV5-1; 8 bases match TRBD2. The germline V gene encodes CDR1 SGHRS and CDR2 YFSETQ. The CDR3 has 15 residues. The V gene end was trimmed by 0 bases and the J gene end by 5 bases; junction bases not matched to a gene: 5. The CDR3 DNA sequence: TGCGCCAGCAGCTTGGACGGGGGGGCCGGAGATACGCAGTATTTT. Encoded protein: CASSLDGGAGDTQYF.

V is TRBV11-2 and J is TRBJ2-6; possible D gene TRBD1, 5 bases. This CDR3 is built from 18 residues. Germline V gene lookup returns CDR1 SGHAT and CDR2 FQNNGV. V was cut by 4 bases and J by 0 bases, with 16 bases left in between. For the CDR3, the DNA is TGTGCCAGCAGCTACCTAGTACAGGTTCGCTCTGGGGCCAACGTCCTGACTTTC. It yields the protein CASSYLVQVRSGANVLTF.

The rearrangement uses TRBV10-3 and TRBJ1-5; TRBD1 might be the D (6 bases). CDR1 is ENHRY, CDR2 SYGVKD, per germline. Trimming stripped 0 bases from V and 0 bases from J, with 15 bases between. This CDR3 is built from 18 residues. CDR3 sequence (DNA): TGTGCCATCAGTGAGTCGTCAAGGGGGTTTGGTAGCAATCAGCCCCAGCATTTT. Its protein product is CAISESSRGFGSNQPQHF.

The chain couples TRBV7-2 to TRBJ1-4, with D possibly matching TRBD1 (6 bases). This CDR3 has 15 residues. Germline-derived CDR1 and CDR2 are SGHTA and FQGNSA. Trimming removed 1 base from V and 8 bases from J, with 14 bases in between. DNA for the CDR3: TGTGCCAGCAGCTTAGGTAACAGGGAATACGAAAAACTGTTTTTT. Translating gives CASSLGNREYEKLFF.

This rearrangement joins TRBV5-1 to TRBJ2-1; maybe TRBD1 (6 bases). V lost 4 bases and J lost 10, with 15 bases in between. The CDR3 is made up of 13 amino acids. Per the germline V gene, CDR1 is SGHRS and CDR2 is YFSETQ. In nucleotides, the CDR3 is TGCGCCAGCAGCCCGGGACACCTTCCAGAGCAGTTCTTC. Residues: CASSPGHLPEQFF.

The chain recombines TRBV11-2 with TRBJ1-3; possibly TRBD1 for D (5 bases). Trimming took 1 base from V and 3 from J, leaving 16 bases between them. Germline assignment: CDR1 SGHAT and CDR2 FQNNGV. The CDR3 is 17 residues long. The DNA for the CDR3 is TGTGCCAGCAGCTTAGTGTCGGGGGGATCTAGTGGAAACACCATATATTTT. This translates into CASSLVSGGSSGNTIYF.

The chain carries TRBV30 and TRBJ1-6; D gene ambiguous. V lost 3 bases to trimming and J lost 8 bases, with 11 bases between them. CDR1 and CDR2 from the germline V gene are GTSNPN and SVGIG (reference sequence). CDR3 length: 13 amino acids. This CDR3 reads CAWRGIGDSPLHF. CDR3 DNA: TGTGCCTGGAGAGGTATAGGAGATTCACCCCTCCACTTT. Variable domain in full (rest from reference TRBV30 and TRBJ1-6): SQTIHQWPATLVQPVGSPLSLECTVEGTSNPNLYWYRQAAGRGLQLLFYSVGIGQISSEVPQNLSASRPQDRQFILSSKKLLLSDSGFYLCAWRGIGDSPLHFGNGTRLTVT.

V and J are TRBV28 and TRBJ1-2; D is unresolved. The CDR3 runs to 13 residues. Trimming stripped 7 bases from V and 0 bases from J, with 9 bases between. Germline assignment: CDR1 MDHEN and CDR2 SYDVKM. The DNA of the CDR3 is TGTGCCAGCACCAACAGCCCTAACTATGGCTACACCTTC. Its translation: CASTNSPNYGYTF.

The V and J genes are TRBV5-1 and TRBJ1-2, with 7 bases fitting TRBD1. Trimming at V came to 3 bases and at J to 6 bases, leaving 11 bases not matched to a gene. Germline V gene data show CDR1 as SGHRS and CDR2 as YFSETQ. The CDR3 is made up of 15 amino acids. CDR3 in amino acids: CASSSSITGVNGYTF. The CDR3 DNA reads as TGCGCCAGCAGCTCCTCGATAACAGGGGTAAATGGCTACACCTTC. The whole variable domain, remainder taken from reference TRBV5-1 and TRBJ1-2, is KAGVTQTPRYLIKTRGQQVTLSCSPISGHRSVSWYQQTPGQGLQFLFEYFSETQRNKGNFPGRFSGRQFSNSRSEMNVSTLELGDSALYLCASSSSITGVNGYTFGSGTRLTVV.

The chain uses TRBV9 and TRBJ1-1; a possible D gene is TRBD1 (5 bases). This CDR3 is 15 amino acids long. Germline-derived CDR1 and CDR2 are SGDLS and YYNGEE. Between the trimmed V and J ends, which lost 3 bases and 5 bases, there was a span of 17 bases. In DNA, the CDR3 is TGTGCCAGCAGCGCTTCGGGGGGTACTAAGACTGAAGCTTTCTTT. Residues: CASSASGGTKTEAFF.

J is TRBJ2-2 and V is TRBV5-1; TRBD1 aligns across 10 bases. The germline CDR1 and CDR2 sequences are SGHRS and YFSETQ. The CDR3 loop spans 17 amino acids. The V segment lost 0 bases and the J segment 5 bases; nucleotides outside the gene matches: 7. The CDR3 DNA sequence: TGCGCCAGCAGCTTGGCAGGTTGGACAGGGGGAACCGGGGAGCTGTTTTTT. It specifies CASSLAGWTGGTGELFF.

The chain has TRBV18 and TRBJ1-1, with 7 bases aligning to TRBD1. Germline CDR1 KGHSH, CDR2 LQKENI. The V and J ends lost 3 bases and 0 bases, in that order; junction bases with no gene match: 4. The CDR3 consists of 15 residues. CDR3 protein: CASSPGQQMNTEAFF. CDR3 coding DNA: TGTGCCAGCTCACCGGGACAGCAAATGAACACTGAAGCTTTCTTT.

Only one count was recorded for this clone. The CDR3, as DNA: TGTGCCAGCAGCCGACTATATCAGCGGGGGCCAGGCGATGAGCAGTTCTTC. Protein product: CASSRLYQRGPGDEQFF. This sequence joins TRBV4-2 and TRBJ2-1; 8 nucleotides match TRBD2. The CDR3 contains 17 residues. Trimming cost V 4 bases and J 8 bases; bases outside gene matches: 16. The germline V gene encodes CDR1 LGHNA and CDR2 YNFKEQ.

The gene calls are TRBV6-6 and TRBJ1-2; D is ambiguous. This CDR3 region has 16 residues. Germline V gene lookup returns CDR1 MNHNY and CDR2 SVGAGI (reference sequence). Trimming left V 2 bases short and J 5 bases short, with 18 bases between. CDR3 sequence: CASSYAGGVLIYGYTF. The CDR3 DNA sequence: TGTGCCAGCAGTTACGCGGGCGGGGTTTTAATTTATGGCTACACCTTC.

This clone has only a few counts. V usage is TRBV19 and J usage is TRBJ1-2; D uncertain. Germline assignment: CDR1 LNHDA and CDR2 SQIVND (reference sequence). V was trimmed by 3 bases and J by 8 bases, leaving 34 bases between them. This CDR3 region has 20 residues. The CDR3, as DNA: TGTGCCAGTAGTATTAGTATAAGGGTTCGGGCGAAGCTATATAGAGGGGGCTACACCTTC. Protein sequence: CASSISIRVRAKLYRGGYTF.

V gene TRBV19 combines with J gene TRBJ1-1; D unclear. The V end was cut by 5 bases, the J end by 3 bases, with 19 bases between. The germline gives CDR1 LNHDA, CDR2 SQIVND (reference sequence). This CDR3 is built from 16 residues. The CDR3 region has the DNA TGTGCCAGTAGTCTCTTCCCAATGAGGGATCACACTGAAGCTTTCTTT. This codes for CASSLFPMRDHTEAFF. Looking up the rest from reference TRBV19 and TRBJ1-1 gives the full variable domain: DGGITQSPKYLFRKEGQNVTLSCEQNLNHDAMYWYRQDPGQGLRLIYYSQIVNDFQKGDIAEGYSVSREKKESFPLTVTSAQKNPTAFYLCASSLFPMRDHTEAFFGQGTRLTVV.

The gene calls are TRBV29-1 and TRBJ1-1; D is unclear. Per the germline V gene, CDR1 is SQVTM and CDR2 is ANQGSEA. The CDR3 has 12 residues. Trimming stripped 0 bases from V and 4 bases from J, with 6 bases between. The CDR3 nucleotides are TGCAGCGTTGAAGATATAGTCACTGAAGCTTTCTTT. Protein sequence: CSVEDIVTEAFF. Variable domain in full (rest from reference TRBV29-1 and TRBJ1-1): SAVISQKPSRDICQRGTSLTIQCQVDSQVTMMFWYRQQPGQSLTLIATANQGSEATYESGFVIDKFPISRPNLTFSTLTVSNMSPEDSSIYLCSVEDIVTEAFFGQGTRLTVV.

The J gene is TRBJ2-3, the V gene TRBV7-7, with 11 positions matching TRBD2. This CDR3 is 16 amino acids long. Germline assignment: CDR1 SSHAT and CDR2 FNYEAQ (reference sequence). Trimming removed 4 bases from V and 2 bases from J; junction bases left unmatched: 5. As DNA, the CDR3 is TGTGCCAGCAGCTCCTTAGCGGGGGGGATCACAGATACGCAGTATTTT. Translation: CASSSLAGGITDTQYF.

The chain joins TRBV7-9 to TRBJ2-7; 9 bases are shared with TRBD1. The CDR3 is 15 amino acids. The J segment lost 0 bases and the V segment lost 5 bases, leaving 5 bases of the junction unmatched. Germline CDR1 reads SEHNR; CDR2 reads FQNEAQ (reference sequence). CDR3 DNA sequence: TGTGCCAGCAGCCTCGGACAGGGGAGCTCCTACGAGCAGTACGTC. Translated: CASSLGQGSSYEQYV.

The J gene is TRBJ2-3, the V gene TRBV2, with 7 bases aligning to TRBD2. This CDR3 spans 12 amino acids. After removal of 5 bases from V and 9 bases from J, the junction contained 5 bases not matched to a gene. Germline CDR1 and CDR2: SNHLY and FYNNEI. The CDR3 sequence is CASSPSGPTQYF. CDR3 coding DNA: TGTGCCAGCAGTCCTAGCGGCCCCACGCAGTATTTT. Variable domain in full (rest from reference TRBV2 and TRBJ2-3): EPEVTQTPSHQVTQMGQEVILRCVPISNHLYFYWYRQILGQKVEFLVSFYNNEISEKSEIFDDQFSVERPDGSNFTLKIRSTKLEDSAMYFCASSPSGPTQYFGPGTRLTVL.

The V gene is TRBV2, the J gene TRBJ1-5, with D tentatively TRBD1 (6 bases). Germline V gene data show CDR1 as SNHLY and CDR2 as FYNNEI. This CDR3 spans 14 amino acids. With 7 bases removed from V and 7 bases from J, the gap between germline ends came to 17 bases. As DNA, the CDR3 is TGTGCCAGCAACACGGGACAATCGGGCCAGCCCCAGCATTTT. This translates into CASNTGQSGQPQHF.

The CDR3 loop is CASSPTRTGGTEAFF. CDR3 DNA: TGTGCCAGCAGCCCCACCCGGACAGGGGGCACTGAAGCTTTCTTT. The genes are TRBV11-2 and TRBJ1-1; 10 positions match TRBD1. The V and J ends lost 5 bases and 4 bases, in that order; junction bases with no gene match: 7. Germline values: CDR1 SGHAT, CDR2 FQNNGV. The CDR3 loop spans 15 amino acids.